The clone carrying this TCR beta chain was seen repeatedly, ten times or more. The antigen is not known. Samples came from axillary lymph nodes draining the breast cancer. Trimming took 3 bases from V and 5 from J; bases not matched to a gene: 4. Germline V gene lookup returns CDR1 DFQATT and CDR2 SNEGSKA (reference sequence). The CDR3 runs to 12 residues. This sample was included in a study of breast tumors, draining lymph nodes, adjacent tissues. Each CDR3 protein is one row after TCRdb ran MiXCR on the multiplex PCR reads. The data hold about 130,000 distinct CDR3 sequences, with approximately 22% observed a single time. Notes on the study in general: Compared with lymph nodes, tumors were less diverse; compared with nontumor tissue, more. Most tumor T cells seemingly derive from lymph node, then expand in tumor. That most tumor T cells come from lymph nodes remained unproven.

This chain uses TRBV20-1 with TRBJ2-7; 7 bases fit TRBD1. The sequencing input was axillary lymph node tissue. The sequence was obtained from a female donor with breast cancer. Some clones in this sample may be carry-over from other donors' samples. The CDR3 DNA reads TGCAGTGCTAGTACAGGGGAACACGAGCAGTACTTC. This encodes CSASTGEHEQYF.